One sample yielded the 8 T cell receptor beta chains listed below, sequenced in a study of regulatory T cells in long-lasting Graves disease. As for time point: persistent/refractory GD, antithyroid drugs over 5 years with positive TRAb. Isolated PBMC RNA provided the starting material for the TCR library. Arm-PCR with iRepertoire HTBI primers amplified the CDR3 regions for these TCR beta libraries. Using its own MiXCR run on the multiplex PCR reads, TCRdb lists one record per CDR3 protein. The data contain under 500,000 distinct CDR3 sequences, around 20% of them singletons. The sequences come from peripheral blood mononuclear cells (PBMCs), collected when the disease was refractory, from a patient treated with antithyroid drugs. The receptors were sampled from a female donor with Graves disease.

The J gene is TRBJ2-1, the V gene TRBV7-2, with TRBD1 as a possible D gene (5 bases). V was clipped by 3 bases and J by 15 bases, with 18 bases between them. In germline, CDR1 is SGHTA, CDR2 FQGNSA. The CDR3 is made up of 13 amino acids. For the CDR3, the DNA is TGTGCCAGCAGCTTCGTCCATGGACAATATCCGTTCTTC. Encoded protein: CASSFVHGQYPFF. The full variable domain, its missing parts supplied by reference TRBV7-2 and TRBJ2-1, is GAGVSQSPSNKVTEKGKDVELRCDPISGHTALYWYRQSLGQGLEFLIYFQGNSAPDKSGLPSDRFSAERTGGSVSTLTIQRTQQEDSAVYLCASSFVHGQYPFFGPGTRLTVL.

V is TRBV10-2 and J is TRBJ2-3; TRBD2 matches at 8 bases. V lost 5 bases and J lost 9; bases outside the gene matches: 10. The CDR3 is 14 residues long. The germline V gene has CDR1 WSHSY and CDR2 SAAADI. Here the CDR3 DNA reads TGCGCCAGCAGTATAGCGGGGAGGTTGCGGACGCAGTATTTT. Residues: CASSIAGRLRTQYF.

CDR3 sequence reads: CASSLIRDTDTQYF. The CDR3 bases are TGTGCCAGCAGTTTAATAAGGGACACAGATACGCAGTATTTT. The rearrangement uses TRBV27 and TRBJ2-3; D remains ambiguous. The germline V and J ends were trimmed by 2 bases and 2 bases, with 8 bases remaining between them. In germline, CDR1 is MNHEY, CDR2 SMNVEV (reference sequence). CDR3 length: 14 residues.

This clonotype showed up many times. The rearrangement links TRBV6-2 or TRBV6-3 to TRBJ2-7; TRBD2 agrees at 10 bases. The CDR3 loop spans 14 amino acids. Looked up from germline, CDR1 is MNHEY and CDR2 is SVGEGT. Trimming took 2 bases from V and 2 from J; bases not matched to a gene: 0. Here the CDR3 reads CASSYLAGAYEQYF. The DNA for the CDR3 is TGTGCCAGCAGTTACCTAGCGGGAGCCTACGAGCAGTACTTC.

This clonotype was recorded only once. A much larger clone differs from this one at a single base, so this may be a read error. This rearrangement joins TRBV12-3 or TRBV12-4 to TRBJ2-7; 10 nucleotides agree with TRBD1. The CDR3 consists of 15 residues. The CDR3 here is CTSNKPRQGANEQYF. CDR3 coding DNA: TGTACCAGCAATAAACCAAGACAGGGGGCGAACGAGCAGTACTTC.

The rearrangement uses TRBV27 and TRBJ2-1, with 13 bases that match TRBD2. The CDR3 consists of 16 residues. V shed 5 bases and J 9 bases; nucleotides not matched to a gene: 10. The germline gives CDR1 MNHEY, CDR2 SMNVEV (reference sequence). The CDR3 reads CASSPELAGGPSEQFF. The CDR3 region has the DNA TGTGCCAGCAGTCCTGAACTAGCGGGAGGGCCTAGTGAGCAGTTCTTC.

This clonotype appeared many times. V usage is TRBV13 and J usage is TRBJ2-7, with 10 bases matching TRBD2. The trim removed 8 bases at V and 6 bases at J, leaving 7 bases unmatched. Germline V gene data show CDR1 as PRHDT and CDR2 as FYEKMQ (reference sequence). The CDR3 spans 13 residues. CDR3 sequence: CASGLAGVGEQYF. The CDR3 DNA reads as TGTGCCAGCGGTCTAGCGGGAGTCGGCGAGCAGTACTTC.

As regards this clonotype: A read error may account for a junction end that differs from germline. This sequence joins TRBV10-2 and TRBJ2-3; TRBD2 aligns across 10 bases. The CDR3 totals 16 residues. In germline, CDR1 is WSHSY, CDR2 SAAADI. The CDR3 reads CASSDLTSGGTDTQYF. DNA of the CDR3: TGTGCCAGCAGTGATCTTACTAGCGGGGGCACAGATACGCAGTATTTT.